This T cell receptor beta chain was identified during a study of lymphopenia after photon versus proton radiotherapy. V dropped 5 bases and J dropped 2 bases, with 7 bases sitting between them. This CDR3 comprises 12 residues. Germline CDR1 reads SEHNR; CDR2 reads FQNEAQ (reference sequence). Sequencing used immunoSEQ multiplex PCR; TCRdb keeps in-frame clones, though not all of them. The sample has 150,000 to 200,000 clones, about 88% seen once. For this clone: The antigen remains unidentified.

Overall study findings and caveats: Relative stability marked proton patients; photon patients lost diversity and naive cells. Authors raise, but do not show, better survival with proton therapy. After lymphocyte nadir, photon-treated repertoires showed oligoclonal expansion, especially CD8+ Temra.

The TCR originated in a man in his forties or fifties with gastric cancer. The sequenced sample was peripheral blood, obtained from a patient treated with photon-based radiotherapy. The rearrangement links TRBV7-9 to TRBJ2-7; D is unresolved. The CDR3 loop is CASSRPPYEQYF. The CDR3 nucleotides read TGTGCCAGCAGCCGCCCACCCTACGAGCAGTACTTC.